These 30 T cell receptor beta chains originate from one sample sequenced in a study of vaccination and CD4 T cells after COVID-19. Treatment denoted: approximately 10-day PBMC culture with coronavirus spike peptide pools or control peptides (ViraFEST assay). CD4+ T cells that had been cultured provided DNA sequenced with the Oncomine TCR Beta short-read assay. Via MiXCR, TCRdb re-called the PCR reads, giving one row per CDR3 protein. The sample consists of some 5,400 distinct CDR3 sequences, less than 60% of them appearing once. These receptors' targets are unknown. The sequencing input was CD4+ T cells from blood, cultured in vitro. These receptors all come from a human donor who had recovered from COVID-19.

V usage is TRBV9 and J usage is TRBJ2-7; D gene uncertain. The germline V gene encodes CDR1 SGDLS and CDR2 YYNGEE. Trimming cost V 0 bases and J 1 base, with 8 bases left between them. This CDR3 is built from 14 residues. The CDR3 protein is CASSVALRSYEQYF. The CDR3 nucleotides are TGTGCCAGCAGCGTAGCTTTGCGGTCCTACGAGCAGTACTTC.

As DNA, the CDR3 is TGCAGTGCTAGGGCGGACAGGAGTGCGAACACTGAAGCTTTCTTT. It codes for CSARADRSANTEAFF. V usage is TRBV20-1 and J usage is TRBJ1-1; 7 bases agree with TRBD1. This CDR3 contains 15 residues. Unmatched junction bases numbered 8, after V lost 3 bases and J lost 1 base. CDR1 and CDR2 from the germline V gene are DFQATT and SNEGSKA (reference sequence).

The gene calls are TRBV15 and TRBJ2-3; D gene uncertain. CDR1 and CDR2 from the germline V gene are LNHNV and YYDKDF (reference sequence). There are 13 residues in the CDR3. The germline V and J ends were trimmed by 3 bases and 6 bases, with 10 bases remaining between them. This CDR3 is CATSSRDRDTQYF. Written as DNA, the CDR3 is TGTGCCACCAGCAGTAGGGATCGTGATACGCAGTATTTT.

The chain links TRBV27 to TRBJ2-7, with TRBD2 matching 11 bases. This CDR3 contains 16 residues. V was clipped by 3 bases and J by 1 base; unmatched bases: 5. Germline loops: CDR1 MNHEY, CDR2 SMNVEV (reference sequence). The CDR3 reads CASSFHGTSGSYEQYF. DNA for the CDR3: TGTGCCAGCAGTTTCCACGGGACTAGCGGTTCCTACGAGCAGTACTTC.

This clonotype was seen a handful of times. The chain combines TRBV6-5 with TRBJ2-7; 8 nucleotides match TRBD2. This CDR3 is 15 amino acids long. The V and J ends lost 0 bases and 1 base, in that order; junction bases with no gene match: 2. Germline CDR1 MNHEY, CDR2 SVGAGI. CDR3 DNA: TGTGCCAGCAGTTACTCGAGCGGGGGATCCTACGAGCAGTACTTC. Its translation is CASSYSSGGSYEQYF.

This clonotype was counted once. The V gene is TRBV9, the J gene TRBJ2-3, with D perhaps TRBD2 (5 bases). In germline, CDR1 is SGDLS, CDR2 YYNGEE. V lost 0 bases, J lost 2 bases, and 7 bases lay in between. The CDR3 loop spans 14 amino acids. CDR3 in amino acids: CASSVGGYTDTQYF. For the CDR3, the DNA is TGTGCCAGCAGCGTAGGAGGGTACACAGATACGCAGTATTTT. Complete variable domain (other parts from reference TRBV9 and TRBJ2-3): DSGVTQTPKHLITATGQRVTLRCSPRSGDLSVYWYQQSLDQGLQFLIQYYNGEERAKGNILERFSAQQFPDLHSELNLSSLELGDSALYFCASSVGGYTDTQYFGPGTRLTVL.

The chain links TRBV4-2 to TRBJ1-1; 7 nucleotides match TRBD1. The germline CDR1 and CDR2 sequences are LGHNA and YNFKEQ. The CDR3 covers 14 residues. Germline trimming cut 5 bases from V and 1 base from J; bases unmatched to any gene: 4. The CDR3 DNA is TGTGCCAGCAGCTCCCGACAGGGGAACACTGAAGCTTTCTTT. Its protein is CASSSRQGNTEAFF.

This clonotype occurred a few times. The chain is built from TRBV6-1 and TRBJ1-2; D gene unclear. With 6 bases removed from V and 3 bases from J, the gap between germline ends came to 11 bases. The germline V gene has CDR1 MNHNS and CDR2 SASEGT. This CDR3 spans 13 amino acids. In DNA form, the CDR3 reads TGTGCCAGCAGAACCCCGGGCCACTATGGCTACACCTTC. Its protein product is CASRTPGHYGYTF.

This clonotype was counted only a few times. The V gene is TRBV6-2 or TRBV6-3, the J gene TRBJ2-3; TRBD1 might be the D (6 bases). Trimming shortened V by 5 bases and J by 2 bases, and 8 bases separated the two germline ends. This CDR3 is built from 13 residues. Germline V gene sequence: CDR1 MNHEY, CDR2 SVGEGT. The CDR3 region is CASSGGYTDTQYF. The DNA of the CDR3 is TGTGCCAGCAGTGGGGGCTACACAGATACGCAGTATTTT.

This clonotype was seen a handful of times. The CDR3 protein is CASSVGQGAWQPQHF. DNA of the CDR3: TGTGCCAGCAGCGTAGGACAGGGGGCATGGCAGCCCCAGCATTTT. The gene calls are TRBV2 and TRBJ1-5; TRBD1 agrees at 11 bases. V gave up 6 bases and J gave up 7 bases; unmatched junction bases: 8. CDR3 length: 15 amino acids. CDR1 SNHLY and CDR2 FYNNEI come from the germline V gene.

The chain combines TRBV12-3 or TRBV12-4 with TRBJ2-5, with a tentative D call TRBD1 (6 bases). V gave up 6 bases and J gave up 5 bases, with 22 bases separating them. The length of the CDR3 is 16 residues. CDR3 bases: TGTGCCAGCAGCCGTGATCCGGGACGCACAGGGGAGACCCAGTACTTC. Residues: CASSRDPGRTGETQYF.

V gene TRBV24-1 combines with J gene TRBJ2-5; TRBD2 matches 9 bases. CDR1 KGHDR and CDR2 SFDVKD come from the germline V gene. The CDR3 runs to 17 residues. Germline trimming cut 5 bases from V and 1 base from J; bases unmatched to any gene: 10. The CDR3 DNA sequence: TGTGCCACCAGTGGGGGGCTAGCGGGGACCCTCCAAGAGACCCAGTACTTC. This translates into CATSGGLAGTLQETQYF.

To note about this clonotype: The junction and the germline gene differ at one end; a read error may be behind it. The gene calls are TRBV24-1 and TRBJ1-1; maybe TRBD1 (5 bases). Per germline, CDR1 KGHDR and CDR2 SFDVKD. This CDR3 is 9 amino acids long. CDR3 protein: CAPPEGLLF. The CDR3 DNA reads TGTGCCCCCCCCGAGGGGCTACTCTTT.

The rearrangement links TRBV6-1 to TRBJ1-2; D ambiguous. Germline V lookup: CDR1 MNHNS, CDR2 SASEGT. V lost 0 bases and J 0 bases, leaving 11 bases between the germline ends. CDR3 length: 16 residues. As DNA, the CDR3 is TGTGCCAGCAGTGAAGCGGGAGGCCTAGCTAACTATGGCTACACCTTC. Protein: CASSEAGGLANYGYTF.

The chain employs TRBV7-2 and TRBJ2-1, with D possibly matching TRBD2 (5 bases). V lost 6 bases, J lost 0 bases, and 18 bases lay in between. The CDR3 consists of 17 residues. CDR1 is SGHTA and CDR2 is FQGNSA in the germline V gene. CDR3: CASRPTASGSSYNEQFF. CDR3 nucleotides: TGTGCCAGCAGGCCAACCGCCAGCGGCAGCTCCTACAATGAGCAGTTCTTC.

This clonotype is labeled medium-sized (0.01 to 0.1%). This chain links TRBV7-3 with TRBJ1-6; D possibly corresponds to TRBD1 (6 bases). Germline loops: CDR1 SGHTA, CDR2 FQGTGA. V lost 1 base and J lost 9, with 10 bases in between. CDR3 length: 14 residues. The CDR3 DNA sequence: TGTGCCAGCAGCTTAAGAGGGGGAGGTTCACCCCTCCACTTT. Its protein is CASSLRGGGSPLHF.

This chain connects TRBV6-4 to TRBJ2-3; D not resolved. The CDR3 is 12 residues long. V was clipped by 2 bases and J by 11 bases, with 11 bases between them. Germline CDR1 reads MRHNA; CDR2 reads SNTAGT. The CDR3 DNA follows: TGTGCCAGCAGTGACCCACTCGGTGGGCAGTATTTT. Amino acid sequence: CASSDPLGGQYF.

About this clonotype: The junction differs from germline at one of its ends, possibly a read error. This rearrangement joins TRBV7-8 to TRBJ1-1; possibly TRBD1 for D (5 bases). Germline CDR1 and CDR2: SGHVS and FQNEAQ. This CDR3 has 15 residues. The CDR3 region has the DNA TGTGCCAGCAGCTTGCGGGGGGTAGGGAACACTGAGGCTTTCTTT. It is translated as CASSLRGVGNTEAFF.

This clonotype appeared a few times. The rearrangement uses TRBV15 and TRBJ1-5; 7 bases map to TRBD1. J gave up 10 bases and V 0 bases, and 24 bases lay outside the gene matches. The CDR3 spans 20 residues. CDR1 is LNHNV and CDR2 is YYDKDF in the germline V gene (reference sequence). CDR3: CATSREFPFRRTGEGGPQHF. Here the CDR3 DNA reads TGTGCCACCAGCAGAGAATTCCCCTTCCGCCGAACAGGGGAGGGGGGCCCCCAGCATTTT. Full variable domain (missing parts from reference TRBV15 and TRBJ1-5): DAMVIQNPRYQVTQFGKPVTLSCSQTLNHNVMYWYQQKSSQAPKLLFHYYDKDFNNEADTPDNFQSRRPNTSFCFLDIRSPGLGDTAMYLCATSREFPFRRTGEGGPQHFGDGTRLSIL.

This rearrangement joins TRBV7-9 to TRBJ2-7; 7 nucleotides agree with TRBD2. The CDR3 runs to 15 residues. Germline CDR1 and CDR2: SEHNR and FQNEAQ (reference sequence). J was trimmed by 2 bases and V by 3 bases; bases with no gene match: 7. As DNA, the CDR3 is TGTGCCAGCAGCTTCCTCGCGGGAGACCCCTACGAGCAGTACTTC. This codes for CASSFLAGDPYEQYF.

V is TRBV24-1 and J is TRBJ1-2, with D perhaps TRBD1 (6 bases). The CDR3 has 14 residues. Germline values: CDR1 KGHDR, CDR2 SFDVKD. V lost 7 bases and J 4 bases, leaving 15 bases between the germline ends. The CDR3 sequence is CATSQDSRRYGYTF. The CDR3 DNA sequence: TGTGCCACCAGCCAGGACAGTCGTCGCTATGGCTACACCTTC.

V usage is TRBV20-1 and J usage is TRBJ2-3; D is undetermined. V was shortened by 5 bases and J by 5 bases, with 17 bases between the two germline ends. Germline loops: CDR1 DFQATT, CDR2 SNEGSKA (reference sequence). CDR3 length equals 14 residues. The CDR3: CSAGLGNSGDTQYF. CDR3 DNA sequence: TGCAGTGCTGGGCTAGGGAACTCTGGAGATACGCAGTATTTT.

The V call is TRBV20-1, the J call TRBJ2-7, with 9 bases identical to TRBD2. Germline loops: CDR1 DFQATT, CDR2 SNEGSKA (reference sequence). V lost 4 bases to trimming and J lost 5 bases; unmatched junction nucleotides: 12. The CDR3 is 15 amino acids. The CDR3 DNA is TGCAGTGCTAAGGACACAGCGGGGGGCGGCGACGAGCAGTACTTC. Its translation is CSAKDTAGGGDEQYF.

The V call is TRBV6-5, the J call TRBJ1-5; D is perhaps TRBD1 (5 bases). V was shortened by 1 base and J by 0 bases, with 10 bases between the two germline ends. The CDR3 runs to 16 residues. Germline CDR1 MNHEY, CDR2 SVGAGI. The CDR3 loop reads CASSYFAGDSNQPQHF. Here the CDR3 DNA reads TGTGCCAGCAGTTACTTTGCGGGGGATAGCAATCAGCCCCAGCATTTT.

The rearrangement uses TRBV20-1 and TRBJ1-5, with TRBD1 as a possible D gene (6 bases). The CDR3 totals 14 residues. Trimming removed 4 bases from V and 6 bases from J, with 16 bases in between. CDR1 and CDR2 from the germline V gene are DFQATT and SNEGSKA (reference sequence). The CDR3: CSATLGAVGQPQHF. DNA of the CDR3: TGCAGTGCTACCTTGGGGGCGGTCGGTCAGCCCCAGCATTTT.

The CDR3 sequence: CASIPAGGTTGELFF. DNA of the CDR3: TGTGCCAGCATTCCAGCGGGAGGTACCACCGGGGAGCTGTTTTTT. The gene calls are TRBV6-2 or TRBV6-3 and TRBJ2-2, with 9 bases lining up with TRBD2. In germline, CDR1 is MNHEY, CDR2 SVGEGT. This CDR3 contains 15 residues. Unmatched junction bases numbered 7, after V lost 7 bases and J lost 4 bases.

The chain combines TRBV12-3 or TRBV12-4 with TRBJ1-2; TRBD1 matches at 9 bases. This CDR3 region has 12 residues. With V trimmed by 6 bases and J by 11 bases, 7 bases remained unmatched. CDR3 amino acids: CASSTWDRAYTF. Here the CDR3 DNA reads TGTGCCAGCAGCACGTGGGACAGGGCATACACCTTC.

There are a few counts of this clonotype. This rearrangement joins TRBV20-1 to TRBJ2-2, with 10 bases fitting TRBD2. Trimming cost V 3 bases and J 6 bases; bases outside gene matches: 10. Germline V gives CDR1 DFQATT, CDR2 SNEGSKA (reference sequence). This CDR3 region has 16 residues. CDR3 in amino acids: CSASGSGGVQPGELFF. CDR3 DNA sequence: TGCAGTGCTAGTGGCAGCGGGGGGGTCCAACCCGGGGAGCTGTTTTTT.

V and J are TRBV20-1 and TRBJ2-2; perhaps TRBD1 as D (6 bases). This CDR3 region has 14 residues. Looked up from germline, CDR1 is DFQATT and CDR2 is SNEGSKA (reference sequence). V dropped 3 bases and J dropped 5 bases, with 13 bases sitting between them. In nucleotides, the CDR3 is TGCAGTGCTAGGCCCTCAGGGGTGACCGGGGAGCTGTTTTTT. As protein: CSARPSGVTGELFF.

The chain links TRBV7-9 to TRBJ1-4, with TRBD1 matching 7 bases. V lost 1 base to trimming and J lost 3 bases; unmatched junction nucleotides: 5. The CDR3 has 16 amino acids. Germline CDR1 and CDR2: SEHNR and FQNEAQ (reference sequence). The CDR3 reads CASSLGQGWANEKLFF. The CDR3 DNA is TGTGCCAGCAGCTTAGGACAGGGTTGGGCTAATGAAAAACTGTTTTTT.